The rows below give T cell receptor beta chains drawn from one sample of a study of CD8+CD57+ T cells in acquired aplastic anemia. TCRdb independently ran MiXCR on the reads; one entry per CDR3 protein. This table has about 40,000 distinct CDR3 sequences, roughly 63% appearing once. Sequenced material: sorted CD4+, CD8+, or CD8+CD57+ T cells (not recorded which) from PBMCs. Every receptor here comes from a human donor with aplastic anemia. Each CDR3 is given with its conserved first and last residue. D genes are given only for firm matches. Not all rows give a size; the values are once, few, many and, for expanded clones, a class.

cdr3_nt	cdr3_aa	v_call	j_call	clone_size	d_call
TGCGCCAGCAGCTTGACAGGTCCCGAGCAGTACTTC	CASSLTGPEQYF	TRBV5-1	TRBJ2-7	.	.
TGCAGTGCTAGATCGGGACAGGGGAACTATGGCTACACCTTC	CSARSGQGNYGYTF	TRBV20-1	TRBJ1-2	many	TRBD1
TGTGCCAGTAGTAAGCAGGGTCTGGGCAATTCACCCCTCCACTTT	CASSKQGLGNSPLHF	TRBV19	TRBJ1-6	.	.
TGTGCCAGCAGCGGGGACAGGGGAGGGGTCAATGAGCAGTTCTTC	CASSGDRGGVNEQFF	TRBV9	TRBJ2-1	once	TRBD1
TGTGCCAGCAGCTTAGGGACCGGGACAGGGCCTGAAGCTTTCTTT	CASSLGTGTGPEAFF	TRBV7-3	TRBJ1-1	.	TRBD1
TGTGCCAGCAGCTCCCCGGGGTACAATGAGCAGTTCTTC	CASSSPGYNEQFF	TRBV7-8	TRBJ2-1	.	.
TGCGCCAGCAGCCAAGACAGCCTGAACACTGAAGCTTTCTTT	CASSQDSLNTEAFF	TRBV4-1	TRBJ1-1	many	.
TGTGCCAGCAGTTTTGGCAGTTCTTACGAGCAGTACTTC	CASSFGSSYEQYF	TRBV28	TRBJ2-7	many	.
TGTGCCAGCAGCTTCAGGGGACCGGTCGGCGAGCAGTACTTC	CASSFRGPVGEQYF	TRBV7-8	TRBJ2-7	.	.
TGCAGCGTTGCCCCTGGGAACACTGAAGCTTTCTTT	CSVAPGNTEAFF	TRBV29-1	TRBJ1-1	.	.
TGTGCCAGCAGCTTATTTAACCTAGGACAGGGGGCGAGCTCCTATAATTCACCCCTCCACTTT	CASSLFNLGQGASSYNSPLHF	TRBV11-1	TRBJ1-6	many	TRBD1
TGTGCCAGTATGGACCGAGCCGACTATGGCTACACCTTC	CASMDRADYGYTF	TRBV27	TRBJ1-2	.	.
TGCAGCGTTGAGAGTTCCCGTTACAATGAGCAGTTCTTC	CSVESSRYNEQFF	TRBV29-1	TRBJ2-1	.	.
TGTGCCAGTAGTATGTTGGGCAGGGAAGAGACCCAGTACTTC	CASSMLGREETQYF	TRBV19	TRBJ2-5	few	.
TGTGCCACCAGAAGACAGGGCGAGTCCGAGCAGTACTTC	CATRRQGESEQYF	TRBV15	TRBJ2-7	many	TRBD1
TGTGCCAGTAGTATGCCCGTGACTGGCGGCTATGGCTACACCTTC	CASSMPVTGGYGYTF	TRBV19	TRBJ1-2	many	.
TGTGCCAGCAGCTTCTCGGGCAGGGCCTATGAGCAGTTCTTC	CASSFSGRAYEQFF	TRBV11-1	TRBJ2-1	.	.
TGTGCCAGCAGTACCCTCGGATCTAACTATGGCTACACCTTC	CASSTLGSNYGYTF	TRBV25-1	TRBJ1-2	.	.
TGTGCCACCAGCAGCGTAGTGGACTCACCGGTTTCACCCCTCCACTTT	CATSSVVDSPVSPLHF	TRBV15	TRBJ1-6	.	.
TGCGCCAGCCCGACAGGCAACTATGGCTACACCTTC	CASPTGNYGYTF	TRBV10-1	TRBJ1-2	.	.
TGCAGTGCTGTCCGGTATGAGGGCAATGAGCAGTTCTTC	CSAVRYEGNEQFF	TRBV20-1	TRBJ2-1	.	.
TGTGCCAGCAGCCCCAGTGTACACAGAAATGAAAAACTGTTTTTT	CASSPSVHRNEKLFF	TRBV6-1	TRBJ1-4	many	.
TGTGCCAGCAGTGAATGTTTGGGCAGCCACACTGAAGCTTTCTTT	CASSECLGSHTEAFF	TRBV25-1	TRBJ1-1	.	.
TGTGCCAGCAGCCGCGGACAGGGCCTTGAAGCTTTCTTT	CASSRGQGLEAFF	TRBV12-3/TRBV12-4	TRBJ1-1	many	TRBD1
TGTGCCAGCAGCTTGATCGGGACAGGAGATTCACCCCTCCACTTT	CASSLIGTGDSPLHF	TRBV5-5	TRBJ1-6	.	TRBD1
TGTGCCAGCAGTGTCAGGGGCGGCTACACCTTC	CASSVRGGYTF	TRBV2	TRBJ1-2	.	.
TGTGCCACCAGAGTTTCCGACAATGAGCAGTTCTTC	CATRVSDNEQFF	TRBV15	TRBJ2-1	.	.
TGTGCCAGCAGTTACGCAGACAGGGGGAACAACTATGGCTACACCTTC	CASSYADRGNNYGYTF	TRBV6-5	TRBJ1-2	once	TRBD1
TGTGCCAGCAGCGCGGGGACAGGGTTGAGGGGAGCTTCCTTT	CASSAGTGLRGASF	TRBV9	TRBJ1-1	once	TRBD1
TGTGCCGCCAGCAGCCATTACGGAGACGGGAGACCCGCAGATACGCAGTATTTT	CAASSHYGDGRPADTQYF	TRBV15	TRBJ2-3	.	.
TGTGCCAGCAGTGAATATTTATCGGGCGGCTACACCTTC	CASSEYLSGGYTF	TRBV25-1	TRBJ1-2	.	.
TGTGCCAGTAGAACCCCTAGCGGATCCTACAATGAGCAGTTCTTC	CASRTPSGSYNEQFF	TRBV19	TRBJ2-1	.	TRBD2
TGTGCCAGCAGCAAAGACAGGGGGTACACTGAAGCTTTCTTT	CASSKDRGYTEAFF	TRBV2	TRBJ1-1	.	TRBD1
TGCGCCAGCAGCGTGGGGACAGGGGAGATGAACACTGAAGCTTTCTTT	CASSVGTGEMNTEAFF	TRBV5-1	TRBJ1-1	.	TRBD1
TGCAGCGTTGACAAGGGACAGGGAGGTTGGACAGATACGCAGTATTTT	CSVDKGQGGWTDTQYF	TRBV29-1	TRBJ2-3	few	TRBD1
TGTGCCAGTAGTACGCAGGGTCCCTACACTGAAGCTTTCTTT	CASSTQGPYTEAFF	TRBV7-8	TRBJ1-1	.	.
TGTGCCAGCAGGTACCCGCCTGGACAGGGGGCCTACGAGCAGTACTTC	CASRYPPGQGAYEQYF	TRBV7-8	TRBJ2-7	.	TRBD1
TGTGCCAGCAGCTTAGTCCACCCCAACAATGAGCAGTTCTTC	CASSLVHPNNEQFF	TRBV5-6	TRBJ2-1	many	.
TGTGCCAGCAGCCAGCGGGAGGATGCAGATACGCAGTATTTT	CASSQREDADTQYF	TRBV7-3	TRBJ2-3	.	TRBD2
TGTGCCAGTGGTTCGACGGAGAACACTGAAGCTTTCTTT	CASGSTENTEAFF	TRBV19	TRBJ1-1	.	.